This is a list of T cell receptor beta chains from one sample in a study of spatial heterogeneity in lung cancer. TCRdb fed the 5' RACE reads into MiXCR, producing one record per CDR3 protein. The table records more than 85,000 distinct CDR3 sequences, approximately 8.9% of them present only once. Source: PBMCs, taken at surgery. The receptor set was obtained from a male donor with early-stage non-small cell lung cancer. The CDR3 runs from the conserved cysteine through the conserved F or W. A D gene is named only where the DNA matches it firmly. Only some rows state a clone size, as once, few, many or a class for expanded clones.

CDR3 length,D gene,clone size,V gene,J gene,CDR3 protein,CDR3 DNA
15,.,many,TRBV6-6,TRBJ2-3,CASRGAALDTDTQYF,TGTGCCAGCAGGGGGGCAGCCCTAGACACAGATACGCAGTATTTT
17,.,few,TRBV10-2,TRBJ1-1,CASSESRSLGAFTEAFF,TGCGCCAGCAGTGAGTCGAGAAGTCTGGGGGCCTTCACTGAAGCTTTCTTT
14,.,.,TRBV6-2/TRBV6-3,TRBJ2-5,CASSYLTVQETQYF,TGTGCCAGCAGTTACTTGACTGTGCAAGAGACCCAGTACTTC
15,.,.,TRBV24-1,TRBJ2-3,CATSDFTGAGDTQYF,TGTGCCACCAGTGATTTCACCGGGGCAGGGGATACGCAGTATTTT
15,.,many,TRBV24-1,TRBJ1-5,CATSDPIGPNQPQHF,TGTGCCACCAGTGATCCCATCGGCCCGAATCAGCCCCAGCATTTT
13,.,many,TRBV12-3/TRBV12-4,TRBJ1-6,CASSFLEDSPLHF,TGTGCCAGCAGCTTCTTGGAGGATTCACCCCTCCACTTT
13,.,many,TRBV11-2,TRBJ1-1,CASSLTEGTEAFF,TGTGCCAGCAGCTTAACTGAGGGCACTGAAGCTTTCTTT
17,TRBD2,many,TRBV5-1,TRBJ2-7,CASSLSRTSPTTYEQYF,TGCGCCAGCAGCTTGAGTAGGACTAGCCCGACCACCTACGAGCAGTACTTC
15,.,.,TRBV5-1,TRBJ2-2,CASSLGGSNTGELFF,TGCGCCAGCAGCTTGGGTGGATCCAACACCGGGGAGCTGTTTTTT
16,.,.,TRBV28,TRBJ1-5,CASSFSLAGENQPQHF,TGTGCCAGCAGTTTCTCCTTGGCAGGGGAAAATCAGCCCCAGCATTTT
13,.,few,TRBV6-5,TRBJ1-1,CASSTYRNTEAFF,TGTGCCAGCAGTACCTACAGGAACACTGAAGCTTTCTTT
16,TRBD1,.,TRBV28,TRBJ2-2,CASRTQGLTNTGELFF,TGTGCCAGCAGGACACAGGGGTTAACGAACACCGGGGAGCTGTTTTTT
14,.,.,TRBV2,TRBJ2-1,CASTPGHLSSEQFF,TGTGCCAGCACCCCGGGACACCTCAGCAGTGAGCAGTTCTTC
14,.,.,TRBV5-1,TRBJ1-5,CASSPTGPNQPQHF,TGCGCCAGCAGCCCTACAGGTCCCAATCAGCCCCAGCATTTT
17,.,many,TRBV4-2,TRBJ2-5,CASSQDSKGPDPETQYF,TGTGCCAGCAGCCAAGATAGTAAGGGACCCGACCCAGAGACCCAGTACTTC
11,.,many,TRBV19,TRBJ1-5,CASSIDQPQHF,TGTGCCAGTAGTATAGATCAGCCCCAGCATTTT
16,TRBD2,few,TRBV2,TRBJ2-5,CASSGTSGGARETQYF,TGTGCCAGCAGTGGGACTAGCGGGGGGGCCAGGGAGACCCAGTACTTC
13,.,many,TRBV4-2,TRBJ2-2,CASSRDNTGELFF,TGTGCCAGCAGCCGGGACAATACCGGGGAGCTGTTTTTT